The clone carrying this T cell receptor beta chain has a single count. Its specificity is not known. These data belong to a study of cytomegalovirus exposure and HLA in healthy donors. About the study: An early data release held tens of millions of unique TCRs from HLA-typed donors.

J lost 3 bases, V lost 6 bases, and 4 bases had no gene match. The germline V gene has CDR1 MNHEY and CDR2 SVGAGI. The CDR3 spans 13 residues. PCR amplification relied on 60 Vbeta primers (plus 13 Jbeta primers). TCRdb's copy holds only in-frame clones and misses some; the assay was immunoSEQ multiplex PCR. The data contain about 99,000 clones, about 80% of them singletons. The study, taken as a whole, reports: Sequencing likely caused a cluster of highly shared sequence variants. TCR beta V segments were, for the most part, productive about 90% or about 30% of the time in an earlier analysis.

Healthy bone marrow donors made up the donor group. This receptor was identified in a man between 60 and 75 years old in good health and CMV-seropositive. Sequences were obtained from PBMCs. This chain links TRBV6-5 with TRBJ2-7, with 8 positions matching TRBD1. CDR3: CASRAGTGYEQYF. The DNA of the CDR3 is TGTGCCAGCAGGGCCGGGACAGGCTACGAGCAGTACTTC.